Below are 19 T cell receptor beta chains sequenced from a single sample in a study of T cell responses to AZD1222 COVID-19 vaccine. Here immunoSEQ multiplex PCR was the method, and the copy in TCRdb shows in-frame clones only, minus some. The sample has about 160,000 clones, around 90% seen once. The input for sequencing was peripheral blood, taken on day 0 of MenACWY control vaccination. The source is an adult in good health.

The gene calls are TRBV27 and TRBJ1-1; perhaps TRBD1 as D (5 bases). The CDR3 has 15 residues. Germline CDR1 MNHEY, CDR2 SMNVEV (reference sequence). The germline V and J ends were trimmed by 0 bases and 4 bases, with 12 bases remaining between them. The CDR3 DNA sequence: TGTGCCAGCAGTTTATCCCCCCCCGGGGGCACTGAAGCTTTCTTT. Translation gives CASSLSPPGGTEAFF.

The CDR3, as DNA: TGTGCCTGTAAGAGCGGGAGAACCAACAATGAGCAGTTCTTC. Protein sequence: CACKSGRTNNEQFF. J is TRBJ2-1 and V is TRBV30; 8 nucleotides match TRBD2. Germline CDR1 is GTSNPN and CDR2 is SVGIG (reference sequence). With 6 bases clipped from V and 5 bases from J, the junction kept 9 bases outside the gene matches. The CDR3 is made up of 14 amino acids. Full variable domain (missing parts from reference TRBV30 and TRBJ2-1): SQTIHQWPATLVQPVGSPLSLECTVEGTSNPNLYWYRQAAGRGLQLLFYSVGIGQISSEVPQNLSASRPQDRQFILSSKKLLLSDSGFYLCACKSGRTNNEQFFGPGTRLTVL.

This rearrangement joins TRBV24-1 to TRBJ1-2; TRBD1 matches at 7 bases. The CDR3 is 15 residues long. Per the germline V gene, CDR1 is KGHDR and CDR2 is SFDVKD. V lost 3 bases to trimming and J lost 3 bases; unmatched junction nucleotides: 6. The CDR3 DNA sequence: TGTGCCACCAGTGATCCGCAGGGGGGCCACTATGGCTACACCTTC. Amino acid sequence: CATSDPQGGHYGYTF.

This clone has only a few counts. The chain recombines TRBV29-1 with TRBJ2-1, with D perhaps TRBD2 (6 bases). The CDR3 covers 15 residues. Trimming shortened V by 6 bases and J by 4 bases, and 19 bases separated the two germline ends. Germline V gives CDR1 SQVTM, CDR2 ANQGSEA. The CDR3 loop is CSVEGSGQTYNEQFF. The CDR3 bases are TGCAGCGTGGAGGGCAGCGGGCAAACGTACAATGAGCAGTTCTTC.

This chain uses TRBV11-3 with TRBJ2-2; a weak D match, TRBD2 (6 bases). CDR3 length: 15 amino acids. V shed 5 bases and J shed 8 bases, with 18 bases lying between them. CDR1 and CDR2 (germline): SGHNT, YENEEA. Here the CDR3 reads CASSPVTSGLGELFF. The CDR3 nucleotides read TGTGCCAGCAGCCCTGTGACCAGCGGGCTAGGGGAGCTGTTTTTT.

The chain couples TRBV9 to TRBJ1-3; perhaps TRBD1 as D (5 bases). The CDR3 extends over 17 amino acids. In germline, CDR1 is SGDLS, CDR2 YYNGEE. V lost 2 bases, J lost 0 bases, and 15 bases lay in between. The CDR3 DNA is TGTGCCAGCAGCGTCTTCCGGGACGCCAGCTCTGGAAACACCATATATTTT. Protein: CASSVFRDASSGNTIYF. Complete variable domain (other parts from reference TRBV9 and TRBJ1-3): DSGVTQTPKHLITATGQRVTLRCSPRSGDLSVYWYQQSLDQGLQFLIQYYNGEERAKGNILERFSAQQFPDLHSELNLSSLELGDSALYFCASSVFRDASSGNTIYFGEGSWLTVV.

The chain uses TRBV6-4 and TRBJ2-2; D call uncertain. CDR3 length equals 14 residues. Germline V gene data show CDR1 as MRHNA and CDR2 as SNTAGT. The V end was cut by 2 bases, the J end by 0 bases, with 4 bases between. The CDR3 sequence is CASSDEANTGELFF. CDR3 DNA sequence: TGTGCCAGCAGTGACGAGGCGAACACCGGGGAGCTGTTTTTT.

The count of this clone is one. J is TRBJ1-2 and V is TRBV24-1; D is ambiguous. CDR3 length: 12 residues. In germline, CDR1 is KGHDR, CDR2 SFDVKD. V lost 5 bases and J lost 4, with 7 bases in between. The CDR3 coding sequence is TGTGCCACCAGTGGCGGCACCTATGGCTACACCTTC. It is translated as CATSGGTYGYTF.

The J gene is TRBJ1-1, the V gene TRBV12-3 or TRBV12-4; weak D call: TRBD1 (5 bases). Deletions cut 6 bases from V and 8 bases from J, with 16 bases between. This CDR3 spans 13 amino acids. This chain's CDR3 is CASSLRDVGEAFF. The CDR3 bases are TGTGCCAGCAGCCTTCGGGACGTAGGAGAAGCTTTCTTT.

The chain combines TRBV19 with TRBJ1-3; weak D call: TRBD1 (6 bases). The CDR3 sequence is 17 residues long. Germline-derived CDR1 and CDR2 are LNHDA and SQIVND (reference sequence). CDR3 coding DNA: TGTGGATCCACAGGGAGGTATTCGGGGGGCTCTGGAAACACCATATATTTT. It yields the protein CGSTGRYSGGSGNTIYF.

The V gene is TRBV11-1, the J gene TRBJ2-1; tentatively, D is TRBD2 (5 bases). CDR1 is SGHAT and CDR2 is FQDESV in the germline V gene (reference sequence). V was cut by 5 bases and J by 9 bases, with 23 bases left in between. The CDR3 totals 16 residues. The DNA of the CDR3 is TGTGCCAGCAGCCCCATGAGTCCCGCGAGGGTCAGTGAGCAGTTCTTC. Its translation: CASSPMSPARVSEQFF.

This clone appeared a single time. The rearrangement uses TRBV7-7 and TRBJ1-2; maybe TRBD1 (5 bases). CDR1 and CDR2 from the germline V gene are SSHAT and FNYEAQ (reference sequence). Trimming left V 5 bases short and J 2 bases short, with 15 bases between. CDR3 size: 15 residues. The DNA of the CDR3 is TGTGCCAGCAGCCCGGGACGGATACTAAACTATGGCTACACCTTC. Protein: CASSPGRILNYGYTF.

The chain is built from TRBV30 and TRBJ1-1; D gene unclear. Trimming stripped 0 bases from V and 5 bases from J, with 10 bases between. This CDR3 contains 13 residues. In germline, CDR1 is GTSNPN, CDR2 SVGIG (reference sequence). The CDR3 nucleotides are TGTGCCTGGAGTGTACATCGGGGTACTGAAGCTTTCTTT. Its protein product is CAWSVHRGTEAFF.

This clone was picked up one time. This chain joins TRBV3-1 (or the pseudogene TRBV3-2) and TRBJ1-6, with 10 positions matching TRBD1. Germline V gene data show CDR1 as LGHDT and CDR2 as YNNKEL (reference sequence). The ends lost 4 bases at V and 10 bases at J; junction bases unmatched: 7. The CDR3 sequence is 15 residues long. This CDR3 is CASSPRDRGASPLHF. The CDR3 nucleotides are TGTGCCAGCAGCCCACGGGACAGGGGAGCCTCACCCCTCCACTTT.

This chain joins TRBV5-1 and TRBJ1-1, with D possibly being TRBD1 (5 bases). The CDR3 is 13 residues long. The V end was cut by 0 bases, the J end by 4 bases, with 7 bases between. Looked up from germline, CDR1 is SGHRS and CDR2 is YFSETQ. CDR3 in DNA: TGCGCCAGCAGCTTGGGGGGCGCCACTGAAGCTTTCTTT. Translation: CASSLGGATEAFF.

CDR3: CASSEGPPGNNYEQYF. As DNA, the CDR3 is TGTGCCAGCAGTGAAGGGCCCCCAGGGAATAATTACGAGCAGTACTTC. The chain is built from TRBV2 and TRBJ2-7, with a weak D call TRBD1 (5 bases). Germline loops: CDR1 SNHLY, CDR2 FYNNEI. V shed 1 base and J shed 4 bases, with 17 bases lying between them. This CDR3 region has 16 residues.

This clone occurred a few times. The CDR3 DNA sequence: TGCGCCAGCAGCTTGGTTCCCGGGGAGCTGTTTTTT. Translation: CASSLVPGELFF. The genes are TRBV5-1 and TRBJ2-2; D is ambiguous. This CDR3 region has 12 residues. V was trimmed by 0 bases and J by 6 bases, leaving 3 bases between them. Germline V lookup: CDR1 SGHRS, CDR2 YFSETQ.

The chain has TRBV11-3 and TRBJ1-4; D possibly corresponds to TRBD1 (6 bases). V lost 6 bases and J 7 bases, leaving 18 bases between the germline ends. Germline-derived CDR1 and CDR2 are SGHNT and YENEEA. The CDR3 has 15 residues. Here the CDR3 reads CASSHPAGGSEKLFF. In DNA, the CDR3 is TGTGCCAGCAGTCACCCGGCCGGGGGCAGTGAAAAACTGTTTTTT.

The V gene is TRBV2, the J gene TRBJ1-5, with D tentatively TRBD1 (6 bases). The CDR3 extends over 15 amino acids. The V end was cut by 8 bases, the J end by 3 bases, with 17 bases between. The germline V gene encodes CDR1 SNHLY and CDR2 FYNNEI. The CDR3 DNA follows: TGTGCCAGCCGGGACACAGGCCTCTCCAATCAGCCCCAGCATTTT. Translation: CASRDTGLSNQPQHF.